Below, 27 T cell receptor beta chains from the same sample are listed, as sequenced in a study of technical replicates of blood from several donors. Here immunoSEQ multiplex PCR was the method, and the copy in TCRdb shows in-frame clones only, minus some. Of roughly 80,000 clones in the sample, 95% to 97% were seen once. What was sequenced was T cells isolated from PBMCs. The receptors stem from a human donor in good health.

The chain recombines TRBV5-1 with TRBJ2-3; D gene ambiguous. This CDR3 is 11 amino acids long. V was clipped by 6 bases and J by 3 bases, with 5 bases between them. Looked up from germline, CDR1 is SGHRS and CDR2 is YFSETQ. DNA for the CDR3: TGCGCCAGCACCAGGACAGATACGCAGTATTTT. The encoded protein is CASTRTDTQYF.

The gene calls are TRBV14 and TRBJ1-1; no reliable D call. CDR3 length: 14 residues. V gave up 4 bases and J gave up 2 bases, with 11 bases separating them. The germline gives CDR1 SGHDN, CDR2 FVKESK. CDR3 nucleotide sequence: TGTGCCAGCAGCCCATGGCGGAGTAACACTGAAGCTTTCTTT. It specifies CASSPWRSNTEAFF.

The chain combines TRBV4-2 with TRBJ1-2, with TRBD1 matching 9 bases. This CDR3 is 16 amino acids long. Per germline, CDR1 LGHNA and CDR2 YNFKEQ. The J segment lost 4 bases and the V segment lost 3 bases, leaving 9 bases of the junction unmatched. The CDR3: CASSQTLTGGSYGYTF. The CDR3 DNA reads TGTGCCAGCAGCCAGACATTAACAGGGGGCAGCTATGGCTACACCTTC.

The chain has TRBV2 and TRBJ2-3; maybe TRBD1 (6 bases). CDR1 is SNHLY and CDR2 is FYNNEI in the germline V gene. The CDR3 has 15 residues. V was trimmed by 4 bases and J by 6 bases, leaving 17 bases between them. Here the CDR3 DNA reads TGTGCCAGCAGTGCCTCCGGGACACCGCCGGATACGCAGTATTTT. Translated: CASSASGTPPDTQYF.

This rearrangement joins TRBV9 to TRBJ2-1, with D perhaps matching TRBD2 (6 bases). The CDR3 covers 13 residues. CDR1 SGDLS and CDR2 YYNGEE come from the germline V gene. V was trimmed by 3 bases and J by 10 bases, leaving 14 bases between them. The CDR3 nucleotides are TGTGCCAGCAGCGGAGAGACTAGGACCGAGCAGTTCTTC. Its translation is CASSGETRTEQFF.

The rearrangement uses TRBV6-1 and TRBJ2-5, with 7 positions matching TRBD2. This CDR3 is built from 15 residues. Unmatched junction bases numbered 8, after V lost 6 bases and J lost 1 base. CDR1 is MNHNS and CDR2 is SASEGT in the germline V gene. The CDR3 nucleotides are TGTGCCAGCAGGCCGAGCGGGATGGTCCAAGAGACCCAGTACTTC. This sequence encodes CASRPSGMVQETQYF.

The chain is built from TRBV5-4 and TRBJ1-1; D possibly corresponds to TRBD1 (5 bases). There are 15 residues in the CDR3. Between the trimmed V and J ends, which lost 4 bases and 1 base, there was a span of 14 bases. CDR1 and CDR2 (germline): SGHNT, YYREEE (reference sequence). Here the CDR3 DNA reads TGTGCCAGCAGCCGGGCCGGACAATCGAACACTGAAGCTTTCTTT. This translates into CASSRAGQSNTEAFF. Based on the CDR3 plus reference TRBV5-4 and TRBJ1-1, the full variable domain is ETGVTQSPTHLIKTRGQQVTLRCSSQSGHNTVSWYQQALGQGPQFIFQYYREEENGRGNFPPRFSGLQFPNYSSELNVNALELDDSALYLCASSRAGQSNTEAFFGQGTRLTVV.

V usage is TRBV6-5 and J usage is TRBJ1-1; tentatively, D is TRBD1 (6 bases). This CDR3 has 12 amino acids. Trimming left V 7 bases short and J 6 bases short, with 12 bases between. The V gene's germline CDR1 is MNHEY and CDR2 SVGAGI. The CDR3 spells CASISRGSEAFF. In DNA form, the CDR3 reads TGTGCCAGCATAAGCAGGGGTTCTGAAGCTTTCTTT.

This rearrangement joins TRBV4-1 to TRBJ1-5, with TRBD1 matching 8 bases. V gave up 2 bases and J gave up 0 bases; unmatched junction bases: 6. The germline V gene encodes CDR1 MGHRA and CDR2 YSYEKL. The length of the CDR3 is 17 residues. The CDR3 here is CASSQTGGANSNQPQHF. The CDR3 DNA is TGCGCCAGCAGCCAAACAGGGGGGGCTAATAGCAATCAGCCCCAGCATTTT.

The genes are TRBV5-1 and TRBJ1-4; TRBD1 agrees at 9 bases. The CDR3 consists of 15 residues. V lost 5 bases to trimming and J lost 2 bases; unmatched junction nucleotides: 4. The germline V gene encodes CDR1 SGHRS and CDR2 YFSETQ. The CDR3 DNA sequence: TGCGCCAGCAGACAGGGGGCGATTACTAATGAAAAACTGTTTTTT. It codes for CASRQGAITNEKLFF.

The chain recombines TRBV11-2 with TRBJ2-7; 14 bases agree with TRBD2. Germline CDR1 reads SGHAT; CDR2 reads FQNNGV. V dropped 2 bases and J dropped 4; count of bases not matched to a gene: 10. This CDR3 is 18 amino acids long. Written as DNA, the CDR3 is TGTGCCAGCAGCTTAACGACTAGCGGGAGGGCCATTGGGTACGAGCAGTACTTC. It specifies CASSLTTSGRAIGYEQYF. Full variable domain (rest looked up from reference TRBV11-2 and TRBJ2-7): EAGVAQSPRYKIIEKRQSVAFWCNPISGHATLYWYQQILGQGPKLLIQFQNNGVVDDSQLPKDRFSAERLKGVDSTLKIQPAKLEDSAVYLCASSLTTSGRAIGYEQYFGPGTRLTVT.

The V and J genes are TRBV10-3 and TRBJ2-7, with 9 nucleotides matching TRBD1. Per germline, CDR1 ENHRY and CDR2 SYGVKD. The trim removed 3 bases at V and 8 bases at J, leaving 11 bases unmatched. The CDR3 has 15 residues. The CDR3 DNA is TGTGCCATCAGTGACTCCCAACAGGGGGCTCCTAAGCAGTACTTC. It specifies CAISDSQQGAPKQYF.

The count of this clone is one. J is TRBJ2-5 and V is TRBV10-1, with D possibly matching TRBD1 (6 bases). CDR3 length: 15 amino acids. Trimming stripped 4 bases from V and 2 bases from J, with 14 bases between. Germline CDR1 is WNHNN and CDR2 is SYGVQD (reference sequence). The CDR3 protein is CASSAGAREQETQYF. The CDR3 region has the DNA TGCGCCAGCAGTGCAGGGGCCAGGGAGCAAGAGACCCAGTACTTC.

The chain combines TRBV5-1 with TRBJ2-7, with D maybe TRBD1 (5 bases). Trimming left V 4 bases short and J 0 bases short, with 17 bases between. The CDR3 runs 16 residues. Germline CDR1 reads SGHRS; CDR2 reads YFSETQ. Written as DNA, the CDR3 is TGCGCCAGCAGCCTTTCCTCACACAGGTACTCCTACGAGCAGTACTTC. Its translation: CASSLSSHRYSYEQYF. The whole variable domain, remainder taken from reference TRBV5-1 and TRBJ2-7, is KAGVTQTPRYLIKTRGQQVTLSCSPISGHRSVSWYQQTPGQGLQFLFEYFSETQRNKGNFPGRFSGRQFSNSRSEMNVSTLELGDSALYLCASSLSSHRYSYEQYFGPGTRLTVT.

This clone was recorded once. The chain has TRBV27 and TRBJ1-1; D gene unclear. The CDR3 spans 14 residues. Trimming removed 2 bases from V and 1 base from J, with 8 bases in between. Germline V gene data show CDR1 as MNHEY and CDR2 as SMNVEV (reference sequence). CDR3 DNA sequence: TGTGCCAGCAGTTTAAAAGCCGGGAACACTGAAGCTTTCTTT. It encodes CASSLKAGNTEAFF.

The CDR3 bases are TGCAGCGGGGACCCACAGGGTCGCGTAACTAATGAAAAACTGTTTTTT. Protein sequence: CSGDPQGRVTNEKLFF. The chain has TRBV29-1 and TRBJ1-4; tentative D call: TRBD1 (6 bases). Germline loops: CDR1 SQVTM, CDR2 ANQGSEA. Trimming removed 7 bases from V and 1 base from J, with 19 bases in between. This CDR3 comprises 16 residues.

The chain carries TRBV9 and TRBJ2-3, with 7 bases lining up with TRBD1. Per the germline V gene, CDR1 is SGDLS and CDR2 is YYNGEE. CDR3 length: 18 residues. The V gene end was trimmed by 0 bases and the J gene end by 2 bases; junction bases not matched to a gene: 12. This chain's CDR3 is CASSVAQAGTEYTDTQYF. CDR3 DNA: TGTGCCAGCAGCGTAGCCCAAGCCGGGACAGAATACACAGATACGCAGTATTTT.

The chain is built from TRBV5-6 and TRBJ1-1; D is unclear. The germline V gene encodes CDR1 SGHDT and CDR2 YYEEEE. V lost 0 bases and J lost 2, with 8 bases in between. The CDR3 length is 14 residues. This CDR3 reads CASSLVGGNTEAFF. The CDR3 nucleotides are TGTGCCAGCAGCTTGGTTGGAGGAAACACTGAAGCTTTCTTT.

This chain uses TRBV5-1 with TRBJ1-2; maybe TRBD1 (6 bases). This CDR3 contains 15 residues. Trimming left V 4 bases short and J 4 bases short, with 17 bases between. Per the germline V gene, CDR1 is SGHRS and CDR2 is YFSETQ. DNA of the CDR3: TGCGCCAGCAGCCCGACGGGGGGCGCGAGCTATGGCTACACCTTC. This codes for CASSPTGGASYGYTF.

DNA for the CDR3: TGTGCCAGCAGCTTAGATCTTCTACTGCCGACCCAGTACTTC. Protein product: CASSLDLLLPTQYF. The genes are TRBV11-2 and TRBJ2-5; D call uncertain. V lost 0 bases and J 7 bases, leaving 12 bases between the germline ends. The germline CDR1 and CDR2 sequences are SGHAT and FQNNGV. This CDR3 comprises 14 residues.

DNA for the CDR3: TGCAGCGTTGTAGACGACTATGGCTACACCTTC. Its protein product is CSVVDDYGYTF. The chain carries TRBV29-1 and TRBJ1-2; D not certain. CDR1 is SQVTM and CDR2 is ANQGSEA in the germline V gene. This CDR3 spans 11 amino acids. Trimming removed 4 bases at V and 3 bases at J, with 6 bases between. Filled out from reference TRBV29-1 and TRBJ1-2, the complete variable domain reads SAVISQKPSRDICQRGTSLTIQCQVDSQVTMMFWYRQQPGQSLTLIATANQGSEATYESGFVIDKFPISRPNLTFSTLTVSNMSPEDSSIYLCSVVDDYGYTFGSGTRLTVV.

V usage is TRBV5-1 and J usage is TRBJ2-7; 7 bases map to TRBD1. CDR3 length: 17 amino acids. The V gene end was trimmed by 0 bases and the J gene end by 7 bases; junction bases not matched to a gene: 16. Germline V lookup: CDR1 SGHRS, CDR2 YFSETQ. CDR3 loop: CASSLGPGTVQTGEQYF. The CDR3 DNA reads TGCGCCAGCAGCTTGGGCCCCGGGACAGTACAAACTGGGGAGCAGTACTTC.

J is TRBJ2-3 and V is TRBV5-4; a weak D match, TRBD2 (6 bases). Germline lookup yields CDR1 SGHNT and CDR2 YYREEE (reference sequence). The CDR3 has 15 residues. V gave up 3 bases and J gave up 5 bases, with 16 bases separating them. The CDR3: CASSSGTQFGDTQYF. In DNA, the CDR3 is TGTGCCAGCAGCTCCGGGACTCAATTTGGAGATACGCAGTATTTT.

This clone came up a few times. The chain links TRBV5-4 to TRBJ2-2; D call uncertain. This CDR3 has 15 residues. Germline CDR1 and CDR2: SGHNT and YYREEE (reference sequence). The ends were cut back, 4 bases at V and 7 bases at J, with 17 bases in the middle. CDR3 region: CASSPLSGIRGELFF. Here the CDR3 DNA reads TGTGCCAGCAGCCCTCTCTCGGGTATTCGCGGGGAGCTGTTTTTT.

The gene calls are TRBV19 and TRBJ2-2, with D tentatively TRBD2 (6 bases). CDR1 and CDR2 from the germline V gene are LNHDA and SQIVND (reference sequence). The CDR3 totals 15 residues. Trimming took off 5 bases at V and 5 bases at J, with 15 bases between the two ends. The CDR3 DNA follows: TGTGCCAGTAGTTCCGGGGGTGGTAGAACCGGGGAGCTGTTTTTT. Its protein product is CASSSGGGRTGELFF.

The rearrangement uses TRBV11-3 and TRBJ1-3; D not certain. The germline V gene encodes CDR1 SGHNT and CDR2 YENEEA. V was pared by 0 bases and J by 0 bases, with 6 bases between. The CDR3 sequence is 15 residues long. CDR3 region: CASSLDRSSGNTIYF. In DNA form, the CDR3 reads TGTGCCAGCAGCTTAGATAGGAGCTCTGGAAACACCATATATTTT.

The V call is TRBV4-1, the J call TRBJ2-7, with D possibly TRBD2 on 5 matching bases. V was pared by 6 bases and J by 4 bases, with 13 bases between. The length of the CDR3 is 13 residues. CDR1 MGHRA and CDR2 YSYEKL come from the germline V gene. The CDR3 sequence is CASRPEGLYEQYF. The CDR3 DNA follows: TGCGCCAGCAGGCCCGAAGGACTGTACGAGCAGTACTTC.